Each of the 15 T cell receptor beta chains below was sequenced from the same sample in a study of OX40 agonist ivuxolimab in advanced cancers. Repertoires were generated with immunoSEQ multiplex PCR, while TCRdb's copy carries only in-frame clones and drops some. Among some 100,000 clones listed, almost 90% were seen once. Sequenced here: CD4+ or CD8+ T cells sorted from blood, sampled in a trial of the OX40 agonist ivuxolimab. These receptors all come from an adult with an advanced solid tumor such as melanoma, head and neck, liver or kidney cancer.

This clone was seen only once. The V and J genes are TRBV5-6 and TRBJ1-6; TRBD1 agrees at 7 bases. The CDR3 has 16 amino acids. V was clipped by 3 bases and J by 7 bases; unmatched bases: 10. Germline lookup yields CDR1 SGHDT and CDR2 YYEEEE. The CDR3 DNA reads TGTGCCAGCAGCTACATAACAGGGGTCAGCAATTCACCCCTCCACTTT. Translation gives CASSYITGVSNSPLHF.

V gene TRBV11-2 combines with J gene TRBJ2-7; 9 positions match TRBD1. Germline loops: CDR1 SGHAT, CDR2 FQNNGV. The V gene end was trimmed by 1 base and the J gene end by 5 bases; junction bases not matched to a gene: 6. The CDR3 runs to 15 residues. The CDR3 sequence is CASSLGRTGVNEQYF. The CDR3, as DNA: TGTGCCAGCAGCTTAGGTCGGACAGGGGTGAACGAGCAGTACTTC.

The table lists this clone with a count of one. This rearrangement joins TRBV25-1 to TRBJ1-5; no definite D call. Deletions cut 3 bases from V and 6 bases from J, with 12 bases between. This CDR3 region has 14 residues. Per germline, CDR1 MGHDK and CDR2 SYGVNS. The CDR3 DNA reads TGTGCCAGCAGTGACAGGTTAAAGTCTCAGCCCCAGCATTTT. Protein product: CASSDRLKSQPQHF.

Here the CDR3 DNA reads TGCAGCGTTGCGGGTCCCTTAGGACAGGGGCTTGTGAGGACTGAAGCTTTCTTT. This sequence encodes CSVAGPLGQGLVRTEAFF. The chain recombines TRBV29-1 with TRBJ1-1; 9 bases align to TRBD1. CDR1 and CDR2 (germline): SQVTM, ANQGSEA. The CDR3 covers 18 residues. J lost 5 bases, V lost 4 bases, and 20 bases had no gene match.

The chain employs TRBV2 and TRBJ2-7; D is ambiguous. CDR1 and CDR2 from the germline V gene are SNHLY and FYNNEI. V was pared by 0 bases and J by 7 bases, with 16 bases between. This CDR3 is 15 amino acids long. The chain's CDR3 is CASSEALAVLDEQYF. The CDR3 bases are TGTGCCAGCAGTGAAGCGCTGGCGGTATTAGATGAGCAGTACTTC.

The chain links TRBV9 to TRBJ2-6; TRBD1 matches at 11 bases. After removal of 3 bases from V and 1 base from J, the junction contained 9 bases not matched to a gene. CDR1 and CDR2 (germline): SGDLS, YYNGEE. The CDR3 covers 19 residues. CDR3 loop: CASSEGTGTGGSGANVLTF. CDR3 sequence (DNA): TGTGCCAGCAGCGAGGGGACCGGGACAGGGGGATCTGGGGCCAACGTCCTGACTTTC.

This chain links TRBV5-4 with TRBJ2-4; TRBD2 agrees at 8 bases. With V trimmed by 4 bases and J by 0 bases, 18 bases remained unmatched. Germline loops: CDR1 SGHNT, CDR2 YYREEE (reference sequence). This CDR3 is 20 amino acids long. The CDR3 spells CASSRITGTSSSLAKNIQYF. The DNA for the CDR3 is TGTGCCAGCAGCCGGATCACCGGGACTAGTTCTTCCTTAGCCAAAAACATTCAGTACTTC.

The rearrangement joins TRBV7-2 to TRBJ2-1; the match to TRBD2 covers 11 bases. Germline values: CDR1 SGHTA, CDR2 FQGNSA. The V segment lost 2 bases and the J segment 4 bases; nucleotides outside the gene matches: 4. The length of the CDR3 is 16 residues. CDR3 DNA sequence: TGTGCCAGCAGCTTATACGGGACTAGCGGATACAATGAGCAGTTCTTC. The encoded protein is CASSLYGTSGYNEQFF.

The DNA of the CDR3 is TGCGCCAGCAGCTTGGCAGGAGATGAGCAGTTCTTC. This encodes CASSLAGDEQFF. This chain uses TRBV5-1 with TRBJ2-1; no firm D call. The germline gives CDR1 SGHRS, CDR2 YFSETQ. The CDR3 consists of 12 residues. The V gene lost 0 bases and the J gene lost 8 bases, with 6 bases spanning the gap.

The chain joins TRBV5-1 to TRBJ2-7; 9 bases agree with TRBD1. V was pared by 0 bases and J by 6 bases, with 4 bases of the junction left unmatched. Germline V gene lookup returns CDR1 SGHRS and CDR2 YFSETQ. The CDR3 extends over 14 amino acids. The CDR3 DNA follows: TGCGCCAGCAGCTTGGCCGGACAGGGGCTCGAGCAGTACTTC. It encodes CASSLAGQGLEQYF.

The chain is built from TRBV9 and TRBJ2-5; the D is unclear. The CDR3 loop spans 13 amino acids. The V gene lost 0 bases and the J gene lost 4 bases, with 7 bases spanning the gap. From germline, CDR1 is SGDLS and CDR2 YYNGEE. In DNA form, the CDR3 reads TGTGCCAGCAGCGTAGGCGGTCGAGAGACCCAGTACTTC. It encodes CASSVGGRETQYF.

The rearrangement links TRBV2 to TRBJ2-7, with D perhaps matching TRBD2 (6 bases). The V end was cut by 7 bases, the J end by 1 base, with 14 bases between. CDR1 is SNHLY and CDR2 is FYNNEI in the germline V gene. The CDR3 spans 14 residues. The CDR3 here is CASKGLLNSYEQYF. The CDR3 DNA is TGTGCCAGCAAGGGACTGTTGAATTCCTACGAGCAGTACTTC.

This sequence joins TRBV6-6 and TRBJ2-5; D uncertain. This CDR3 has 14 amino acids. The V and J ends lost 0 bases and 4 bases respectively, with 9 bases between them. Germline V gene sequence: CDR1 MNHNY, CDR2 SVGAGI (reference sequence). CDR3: CASSYSPPGETQYF. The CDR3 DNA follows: TGTGCCAGCAGTTACTCGCCCCCCGGAGAGACCCAGTACTTC.

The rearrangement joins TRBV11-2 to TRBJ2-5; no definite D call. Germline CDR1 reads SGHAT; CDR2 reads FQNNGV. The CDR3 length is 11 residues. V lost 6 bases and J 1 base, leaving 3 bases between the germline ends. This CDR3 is CASRSQETQYF. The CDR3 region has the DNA TGTGCCAGCAGGAGCCAAGAGACCCAGTACTTC.

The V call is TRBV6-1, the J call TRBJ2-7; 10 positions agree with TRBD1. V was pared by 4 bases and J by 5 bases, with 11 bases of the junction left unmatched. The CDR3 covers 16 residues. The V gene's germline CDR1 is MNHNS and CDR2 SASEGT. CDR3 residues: CASSAMAGQGFNEQYF. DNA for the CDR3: TGTGCCAGCAGTGCGATGGCGGGACAGGGGTTCAACGAGCAGTACTTC.